The T cell receptor (beta chain) described here comes from a study of blood T cell repertoires in COVID-19. The overall study: Some COVID-19 samples were acute and others convalescent; all came from the United States, Italy and Spain. PBMCs, B-cell-depleted T cells, or T cells were the source of the cDNA or gDNA that made up the material.

In the study's own analysis: Estimation of nucleated cell counts relied on the amplification of reference gene primers. Using immunoSEQ multiplex PCR, the repertoire was profiled, and TCRdb retains in-frame clones only, with some absent. That table supplies the V and J calls and clone size; D and trimming were determined from the DNA. In the table there are tens of thousands of clones, roughly nine tenths of which are singletons. This CDR3 comprises 14 residues. The germline V and J ends were trimmed by 6 bases and 7 bases, with 18 bases remaining between them. The V gene's germline CDR1 is SGHTA and CDR2 FQGNSA.

This receptor was obtained from a man aged 55 to 70 with acute or convalescent COVID-19. Sequencing input: peripheral blood. The rearrangement joins TRBV7-2 to TRBJ1-2; tentative D call: TRBD1 (5 bases). In DNA, the CDR3 is TGTGCCAGCAGTCGGACAACTCTAACGGGTGGCTACACCTTC. Its protein is CASSRTTLTGGYTF.